This TCR beta chain comes out of a study of regulatory T cells in long-lasting Graves disease. General study points: Among samples with persistent disease, TRBV28, TRBJ1-2 and TRBJ2-5 were favored. Sharing of public clonotypes was greater in persistent patients (about 3,000) than in new patients (roughly 1,000).

CDR3 length equals 15 residues. CDR1 is LGHDT and CDR2 is YNNKEL in the germline V gene (reference sequence). Germline trimming cut 1 base from V and 10 bases from J; bases unmatched to any gene: 10. Time point in this sample: persistent/refractory GD, antithyroid drugs over 5 years with positive TRAb. The TCR library was made from RNA extracted from PBMCs. In each case, Graves' disease was diagnosed per American Thyroid Association guidelines. EDTA tubes were used for drawing nine milliliters of peripheral blood. Combining iRepertoire HTBI primers with Arm-PCR of CDR3 regions, the authors built TCR beta libraries. TCRdb used MiXCR to reprocess the multiplex PCR reads, holding one entry per CDR3 protein. The table includes a few hundred thousand distinct CDR3 sequences, about a quarter detected once. There are many counts of this clonotype. Antigen unknown.

Material: peripheral blood mononuclear cells (PBMCs), obtained when the disease was refractory, from a patient treated with antithyroid drugs. The source is a female donor with Graves disease. V usage is TRBV3-1 and J usage is TRBJ2-5, with 9 positions matching TRBD2. CDR3 in DNA: TGTGCCAGCAGCCAAGCGGCGGGAGGGCCGGGAGGCCAGTACTTC. Its protein product is CASSQAAGGPGGQYF.